This TCR beta chain is drawn from a study of T cells in Graves' hyperthyroidism and ophthalmopathy. Study-wide background: The blood sample was taken at first diagnosis, before treatment began. Regarding the study as a whole: Ophthalmopathy was identified by the model a median approximately six months ahead of onset. Blood samples included most of the expanded thyroid clonotypes exceeding 0.001.

The V gene's germline CDR1 is MGHRA and CDR2 YSYEKL. The CDR3 length is 13 residues. TCR beta CDR3 regions were amplified from RNA. A set of HTBI primers served as the primers for a first-round RT-PCR of the TCR CDR3. Each CDR3 protein gets one entry after TCRdb re-called the multiplex PCR reads with MiXCR. The sample yields about 640,000 distinct CDR3 sequences, around 20% seen once. This clonotype was detected only once. Its antigen is not known. Researchers barred patients who had uncontrolled infection, other autoimmune disease, pregnancy or lactation. The sequence was obtained from a man younger than 40 with Graves' ophthalmopathy. V and J are TRBV4-1 and TRBJ2-2, with 9 positions matching TRBD1. The sample comprised blood. CDR3 amino acids: CGTGGANTGELFF. The DNA of the CDR3 is TGCGGAACAGGGGGCGCGAACACCGGGGAGCTGTTTTTT.